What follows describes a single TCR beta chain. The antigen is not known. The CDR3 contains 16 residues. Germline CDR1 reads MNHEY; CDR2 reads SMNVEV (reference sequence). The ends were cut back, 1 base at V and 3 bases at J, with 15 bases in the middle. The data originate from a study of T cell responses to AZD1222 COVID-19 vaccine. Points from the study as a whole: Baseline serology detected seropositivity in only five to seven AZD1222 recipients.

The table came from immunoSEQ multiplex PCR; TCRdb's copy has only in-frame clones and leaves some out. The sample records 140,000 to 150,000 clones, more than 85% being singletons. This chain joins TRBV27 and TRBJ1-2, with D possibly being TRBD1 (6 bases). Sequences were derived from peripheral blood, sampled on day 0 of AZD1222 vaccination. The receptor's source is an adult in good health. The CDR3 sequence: CASSLYAGAPDYGYTF. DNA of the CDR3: TGTGCCAGCAGTTTATATGCGGGGGCGCCGGACTATGGCTACACCTTC.